This is a list of T cell receptor beta chains from one sample in a study of shared clonotypes between healthy human individuals. The method was immunoSEQ multiplex PCR; TCRdb's version includes in-frame clones alone and lacks a portion of them. This sample has roughly 2 million clones, with roughly 95% found just once. Sequenced input: naive CD4+ T cells sorted from blood. These receptor sequences come from a man between 18 and 35 years old in good health. Each CDR3 is given with its conserved first and last residue. Each record gives: J gene, clone size, V gene, D gene, CDR3 protein, CDR3 DNA. D genes are given only for firm matches. Where a row states a size, it is once, few, many or the class of an expanded clone; other rows omit it.

>TRBJ1-5|-|TRBV5-4|-
CASSLGGERPQHF
TGTGCCAGCAGCTTGGGCGGAGAAAGGCCCCAGCATTTT
>TRBJ1-1|-|TRBV5-4|TRBD1
CASSLRGGQNTEAFF
TGTGCCAGCAGCTTGAGAGGGGGCCAGAACACTGAAGCTTTCTTT
>TRBJ2-5|-|TRBV18|-
CASSPTAFQETQYF
TGTGCCAGCTCACCAACCGCGTTCCAAGAGACCCAGTACTTC
>TRBJ1-6|-|TRBV5-4|-
CASSSDSSSDSPLHF
TGTGCCAGCAGCTCGGACAGTTCTTCTGATTCACCCCTCCACTTT
>TRBJ1-5|-|TRBV6-1|-
CASSAGTDVNQPQHF
TGTGCCAGCAGTGCCGGGACCGACGTCAATCAGCCCCAGCATTTT
>TRBJ2-7|-|TRBV7-9|TRBD2
CASSPSGRSDEQYF
TGTGCCAGCAGCCCCAGCGGGAGGTCGGACGAGCAGTACTTC
>TRBJ2-1|-|TRBV6-6|-
CASSPWEDNEQFF
TGTGCCAGCAGTCCCTGGGAGGACAATGAGCAGTTCTTC
>TRBJ2-7|-|TRBV10-3|TRBD1
CAIRQGAYEQYF
TGTGCCATCCGACAGGGGGCCTACGAGCAGTACTTC
>TRBJ2-5|-|TRBV12-5|-
CASGLSGTQETQYF
TGTGCTAGTGGTTTGTCGGGTACTCAAGAGACCCAGTACTTC
>TRBJ2-5|once|TRBV4-3|TRBD1
CASSQQYGQGAETQYF
TGCGCCAGCAGCCAACAATATGGACAGGGGGCAGAGACCCAGTACTTC
>TRBJ2-7|-|TRBV18|-
CASSPRQVSYEQYF
TGTGCCAGCTCACCAAGGCAGGTCTCCTACGAGCAGTACTTC
>TRBJ1-2|-|TRBV6-6|TRBD1
CASAGGGGYTF
TGTGCCAGCGCAGGGGGCGGAGGCTACACCTTC
>TRBJ2-5|-|TRBV9|-
CASSVDDRETQYF
TGTGCCAGCAGCGTAGACGACCGGGAGACCCAGTACTTC
>TRBJ2-3|-|TRBV7-2|TRBD2
CASALLSGSAGGTDTQYF
TGTGCCTCCGCGCTTCTTAGCGGGAGCGCAGGAGGGACAGATACGCAGTATTTT
>TRBJ2-7|-|TRBV5-6|-
CASSLAGPYEQYF
TGTGCCAGCAGCTTAGCGGGCCCCTACGAGCAGTACTTC
>TRBJ2-1|-|TRBV11-2|TRBD2
CASSSGTILTSSYNEQFF
TGTGCCAGCAGTTCCGGGACTATCTTAACCTCCTCCTACAATGAGCAGTTCTTC
>TRBJ2-7|-|TRBV25-1|-
CASSERLPPYEQYF
TGTGCCAGCAGTGAAAGACTTCCACCCTACGAGCAGTACTTC
>TRBJ2-5|-|TRBV5-4|-
CASSSGGTATQYF
TGTGCCAGCAGCTCAGGGGGGACGGCGACCCAGTACTTC
>TRBJ1-1|-|TRBV6-5|-
CASSYRTATEAFF
TGTGCCAGCAGTTACCGGACGGCCACTGAAGCTTTCTTT
>TRBJ2-1|-|TRBV21-1|-
CASRNGTVQFF
TGTGCCAGCAGGAACGGGACAGTACAGTTCTTC
>TRBJ1-1|-|TRBV28|-
CASRLNTEAFF
TGTGCCAGCCGACTTAACACTGAAGCTTTCTTT
>TRBJ2-3|-|TRBV7-3|-
CASSLSIGADTQYF
TGTGCCAGCAGCTTAAGCATAGGAGCAGATACGCAGTATTTT
>TRBJ1-5|-|TRBV18|-
CASSPRGTGGGGNQPQHF
TGTGCCAGCTCACCACGCGGGACGGGAGGCGGAGGCAATCAGCCCCAGCATTTT
>TRBJ2-1|-|TRBV5-1|TRBD1
CASSRSMDRGPYYNEQFF
TGCGCCAGCAGTCGTAGTATGGACAGGGGCCCTTACTACAATGAGCAGTTCTTC
>TRBJ2-7|-|TRBV7-8|-
CASSSLPRGSYEQYF
TGTGCCAGCAGCTCCCTCCCCAGGGGCTCCTACGAGCAGTACTTC
>TRBJ2-2|-|TRBV9|-
CASSPPGPGELFF
TGTGCCAGCAGCCCTCCGGGCCCCGGGGAGCTGTTTTTT